This TCR beta chain was captured by sequencing in a study of T cell repertoires in cytomegalovirus infection (dated by TCRdb to between 2019 and 2020). About the investigation overall: Alongside well-studied HLA-B-restricted epitopes, the peptide stimulations were aimed at recently identified HLA-C-restricted CMV epitopes, whose presentation resists viral immunomodulation. Because public TCR beta signatures pointed to carriage of CMV infection together with the matching HLA type, the HLA type of each donor mattered for the analysis.

TCRdb lists the instrument as Illumina HiSeq 1500. TCRdb trimmed the raw reads at Q25, called clones with MiXCR and kept productive beta chains. For every CDR3 protein sequence, its rows merge into one entry that carries the most common genes and DNA. In all, the sample holds 160,000 or so distinct CDR3 sequences, and about 20% of those were seen once. The top ten hold roughly 27% of the sample. The sample's treatment or condition, from its label and the paper: in vitro stimulation with specific CMV peptide epitopes to enrich CMV-specific T cells. The full study reports these points: In both this cohort and an independent cohort of some 370 donors, the cumulative frequency of public TCR beta family members distinguished carriers of CMV infection plus the relevant HLA type. In the ex vivo response, HLA-C-restricted CMV-specific TCR beta clonotypes were dominant, and in two of eight donors the single most frequent clonotype came from this HLA-C-restricted group.

CDR1 and CDR2 (LGHNA, YSLEER) derive from the germline V gene. V is cut back by 4 bases and J by 4 bases, with 11 bases in the junction unmatched. From the cysteine up to the phenylalanine, the CDR3 has a length of 17 residues. Only CDR3 DNA remains: 51 bases, in frame from the first base. This clonotype was counted only a few times. Its antigen is not yet known. The input lacks base qualities; no much larger clone sits a single base away. The TCR sequence derives from a human donor in good health (CMV status not recorded). Some clones in this sample may be carry-over from other donors' samples. Sequencing was performed on CD8+ T cells from cultured PBMCs, taken from culture after CMV antigen stimulation. The chain was built from TRBV4-3 and TRBJ2-1; a stretch of 9 junction bases matches TRBD2. The CDR3 sequence is CASSPNGGLATYNEQFF. The DNA reads TGCGCCAGCAGCCCTAACGGAGGACTAGCGACTTACAATGAGCAGTTCTTC.